This T cell receptor beta chain was sequenced in a study of shared clonotypes between healthy human individuals. The count of this clone is one. This specimen includes other DNA sequences encoding the same CDR3. The method was immunoSEQ multiplex PCR; TCRdb's version includes in-frame clones alone and lacks a portion of them. The sample lists around 1,900,000 clones, over 85% occurring once. The CDR3 covers 15 residues. Trimming cost V 0 bases and J 0 bases, with 10 bases left between them. From germline, CDR1 is SGDLS and CDR2 YYNGEE. Naive CD8 cells, CD45RO-negative and positively selected for CCR7, excluded terminally differentiated effector memory CD45RA+ cells.

The chain employs TRBV9 and TRBJ2-7, with D possibly TRBD2 on 6 matching bases. The TCR comes from a man younger than 35 in good health. Some clones in this sample may be carry-over from other donors' samples. The sample comprised naive CD8+ T cells from PBMCs. CDR3: CASSVGSGPSYEQYF. The CDR3 DNA follows: TGTGCCAGCAGCGTAGGTAGCGGACCCTCCTACGAGCAGTACTTC.